These 26 T cell receptor beta chains originate from one sample sequenced in a study of CD8+ T cells in alopecia areata. Extracted RNA was reverse transcribed, and the resulting cDNA served as sequencing template. Here immunoSEQ multiplex PCR was the method, and the copy in TCRdb shows in-frame clones only, minus some. Of over 200,000 clones listed, about 60% are singletons. Source: CD4+ T cells sorted from blood, taken at week 0. The receptor source for this set is a human donor with alopecia areata.

V and J are TRBV30 and TRBJ1-1, with D hard to call. The germline gives CDR1 GTSNPN, CDR2 SVGIG (reference sequence). The CDR3 has 15 residues. V was trimmed by 0 bases and J by 0 bases, leaving 11 bases between them. The CDR3 nucleotides read TGTGCCTGGAGTGTACGTGGTCTAATGAACACTGAAGCTTTCTTT. Residues: CAWSVRGLMNTEAFF.

The chain has TRBV4-1 and TRBJ1-3; the D is unclear. CDR1 is MGHRA, CDR2 YSYEKL, per germline. This CDR3 is built from 15 residues. Trimming took 1 base from V and 0 from J, leaving 7 bases between them. The DNA of the CDR3 is TGCGCCAGCAGCCAAGGACACAGCTCTGGAAACACCATATATTTT. Translated, it gives CASSQGHSSGNTIYF.

This sequence joins TRBV4-1 and TRBJ2-1; 10 nucleotides line up with TRBD2. The junction had 12 bases not matched to a gene; V was cut back by 6 bases and J by 7 bases. This CDR3 spans 16 amino acids. Looked up from germline, CDR1 is MGHRA and CDR2 is YSYEKL. The CDR3 protein is CASRPLPGLASNEQFF. In nucleotides, the CDR3 is TGCGCCAGCAGACCCCTGCCGGGACTAGCGAGTAATGAGCAGTTCTTC.

J is TRBJ2-2 and V is TRBV30; 10 bases match TRBD2. Germline lookup yields CDR1 GTSNPN and CDR2 SVGIG (reference sequence). Germline trimming cut 3 bases from V and 0 bases from J; bases unmatched to any gene: 1. This CDR3 comprises 15 residues. The CDR3: CAWRSGRANTGELFF. Written as DNA, the CDR3 is TGTGCCTGGAGGAGCGGGAGGGCGAACACCGGGGAGCTGTTTTTT.

This clone was observed a few times. The junction differs from germline at one of its ends, possibly a read error. J is TRBJ2-2 and V is TRBV7-7; 7 bases are a match to TRBD2. From germline, CDR1 is SSHAT and CDR2 FNYEAQ (reference sequence). CDR3 length: 16 residues. The CDR3 bases are TGTGCTAGCAGCTTAGCGTCGGGCGGGAGCCCCGGGGAGCTGTTTTTT. Protein: CASSLASGGSPGELFF.

The CDR3 is CSVGGAGKDTQYF. The CDR3 DNA reads TGCAGCGTTGGGGGTGCGGGGAAAGATACGCAGTATTTT. The chain joins TRBV29-1 to TRBJ2-3, with D perhaps matching TRBD2 (6 bases). The CDR3 spans 13 residues. Trimming removed 4 bases at V and 5 bases at J, with 13 bases between. Germline lookup yields CDR1 SQVTM and CDR2 ANQGSEA.

The chain links TRBV29-1 to TRBJ2-3; D possibly uses TRBD1 or TRBD2 (5 bases each). The CDR3 extends over 15 amino acids. The germline gives CDR1 SQVTM, CDR2 ANQGSEA. Trimming took off 8 bases at V and 1 base at J, with 19 bases between the two ends. DNA of the CDR3: TGCAGCTCTACCACCGGGCAGGGAGGCACAGATACGCAGTATTTT. Amino acid sequence: CSSTTGQGGTDTQYF.

This chain connects TRBV29-1 to TRBJ2-5; D is undetermined. Deletions cut 7 bases from V and 8 bases from J, with 8 bases between. The germline gives CDR1 SQVTM, CDR2 ANQGSEA. The CDR3 is 9 residues long. CDR3 nucleotides: TGCAGCGCCCTCGGAACCCAGTACTTC. Residues: CSALGTQYF.

This clone was observed a handful of times. The V call is TRBV29-1, the J call TRBJ1-1, with D unresolved. Germline-derived CDR1 and CDR2 are SQVTM and ANQGSEA. This CDR3 comprises 15 residues. V lost 2 bases and J lost 0, with 13 bases in between. The CDR3 bases are TGCAGCGTTGAACCACACCTCAGAATGAACACTGAAGCTTTCTTT. Amino acids: CSVEPHLRMNTEAFF.

The CDR3 sequence: CASSPLAGLTYF. CDR3 DNA: TGTGCCAGCAGTCCCTTAGCGGGATTAACCTACTTC. The J gene is TRBJ2-7, the V gene TRBV27, with TRBD2 matching over 8 bases. The CDR3 has 12 residues. CDR1 is MNHEY and CDR2 is SMNVEV in the germline V gene (reference sequence). The V segment lost 5 bases and the J segment 13 bases; nucleotides outside the gene matches: 10.

The chain couples TRBV6-5 to TRBJ1-5; 7 nucleotides line up with TRBD1. Germline trimming cut 7 bases from V and 6 bases from J; bases unmatched to any gene: 12. Germline V CDR1 and CDR2: MNHEY, SVGAGI. CDR3 size: 15 residues. The CDR3 protein is CASIHGQGDCQPQHF. CDR3 DNA sequence: TGTGCCAGCATCCATGGGCAGGGGGATTGTCAGCCCCAGCATTTT.

J is TRBJ2-1 and V is TRBV13; D unresolved. The V end was cut by 1 base, the J end by 12 bases, with 4 bases between. The CDR3 loop spans 10 amino acids. Per the germline V gene, CDR1 is PRHDT and CDR2 is FYEKMQ (reference sequence). Here the CDR3 DNA reads TGTGCCAGCAGCTTAGCAGGGCAGTTCTTC. This gives the protein CASSLAGQFF. Looking up the rest from reference TRBV13 and TRBJ2-1 gives the full variable domain: AAGVIQSPRHLIKEKRETATLKCYPIPRHDTVYWYQQGPGQDPQFLISFYEKMQSDKGSIPDRFSAQQFSDYHSELNMSSLELGDSALYFCASSLAGQFFGPGTRLTVL.

The table lists this clone with a few counts. V gene TRBV19 combines with J gene TRBJ2-1; weak D call: TRBD1 (6 bases). Germline assignment: CDR1 LNHDA and CDR2 SQIVND (reference sequence). The CDR3 contains 11 residues. With 6 bases removed from V and 14 bases from J, the gap between germline ends came to 14 bases. The CDR3 is CASRLAGAEFF. The CDR3 DNA sequence: TGTGCCAGTAGGTTGGCAGGGGCGGAGTTCTTC.

This clone was counted only a few times. The chain employs TRBV5-8 and TRBJ1-4, with D uncertain. In germline, CDR1 is SGHTS, CDR2 YDEGEE. V was cut by 1 base and J by 6 bases, with 16 bases left in between. This CDR3 contains 16 residues. The CDR3 region is CASSLPPGIGDEKLFF. The DNA for the CDR3 is TGTGCCAGCAGCTTGCCCCCGGGCATCGGGGATGAAAAACTGTTTTTT. The whole variable domain, filled in from reference TRBV5-8 and TRBJ1-4, reads EAGVTQSPTHLIKTRGQQATLRCSPISGHTSVYWYQQALGLGLQFLLWYDEGEERNRGNFPPRFSGRQFPNYSSELNVNALELEDSALYLCASSLPPGIGDEKLFFGSGTQLSVL.

The chain links TRBV9 to TRBJ1-1, with 7 bases fitting TRBD1. The CDR3 is 14 residues long. With 5 bases clipped from V and 1 base from J, the junction kept 5 bases outside the gene matches. The germline CDR1 and CDR2 sequences are SGDLS and YYNGEE. The CDR3 sequence: CASRAGTENTEAFF. DNA for the CDR3: TGTGCCAGCAGGGCCGGGACAGAGAACACTGAAGCTTTCTTT.

The chain combines TRBV6-6 with TRBJ1-5; no firm D call. Looked up from germline, CDR1 is MNHNY and CDR2 is SVGAGI (reference sequence). V lost 4 bases, J lost 4 bases, and 8 bases lay in between. The CDR3 has 13 residues. CDR3 DNA sequence: TGTGCCAGCAGTTCACAGAGGAATCAGCCCCAGCATTTT. It yields the protein CASSSQRNQPQHF.

This clone has a handful of counts. This rearrangement joins TRBV29-1 to TRBJ1-4, with D possibly TRBD1 on 5 matching bases. CDR3 size: 13 residues. V dropped 6 bases and J dropped 0 bases, with 8 bases sitting between them. Looked up from germline, CDR1 is SQVTM and CDR2 is ANQGSEA. CDR3 sequence (DNA): TGCAGCGTAAGGGGTGCAACTAATGAAAAACTGTTTTTT. Its protein is CSVRGATNEKLFF.

The rearrangement links TRBV5-1 to TRBJ2-1; TRBD2 matches at 9 bases. This CDR3 spans 14 amino acids. V lost 6 bases to trimming and J lost 4 bases; unmatched junction nucleotides: 5. Germline values: CDR1 SGHRS, CDR2 YFSETQ. CDR3 loop: CASNGGREYNEQFF. The DNA of the CDR3 is TGCGCCAGCAATGGCGGGAGGGAATACAATGAGCAGTTCTTC.

The chain has TRBV5-5 and TRBJ2-4, with D uncertain. This CDR3 region has 11 residues. The germline gives CDR1 SGHKS, CDR2 YYEKEE (reference sequence). V lost 3 bases and J 11 bases, leaving 9 bases between the germline ends. The CDR3 sequence is CASSSWTVQYF. The CDR3 region has the DNA TGTGCCAGCAGCTCCTGGACGGTTCAGTACTTC. Combining the CDR3 with reference TRBV5-5 and TRBJ2-4 gives the whole variable domain DAGVTQSPTHLIKTRGQQVTLRCSPISGHKSVSWYQQVLGQGPQFIFQYYEKEERGRGNFPDRFSARQFPNYSSELNVNALLLGDSALYLCASSSWTVQYFGAGTRLSVL.

This clone was found a few times. The CDR3 region is CASSKDREAEAFF. Written as DNA, the CDR3 is TGTGCCAGCAGCAAGGACAGGGAGGCTGAAGCTTTCTTT. This chain connects TRBV7-9 to TRBJ1-1, with 8 positions matching TRBD1. V was clipped by 5 bases and J by 6 bases; unmatched bases: 5. Germline values: CDR1 SEHNR, CDR2 FQNEAQ (reference sequence). The CDR3 totals 13 residues.

On this clone: Different DNA sequences within this sample yield the same CDR3. The CDR3 DNA follows: TGCAGTGCTAGCGAGGAGACCCAGTACTTC. It specifies CSASEETQYF. The J gene is TRBJ2-5, the V gene TRBV20-1; D is uncertain. V shed 3 bases and J shed 5 bases, with 4 bases lying between them. The germline V gene encodes CDR1 DFQATT and CDR2 SNEGSKA (reference sequence). The CDR3 is made up of 10 amino acids.

The genes are TRBV6-1 and TRBJ1-5; D is perhaps TRBD1 (6 bases). CDR1 is MNHNS and CDR2 is SASEGT in the germline V gene. CDR3 size: 15 residues. The V end lost 4 bases, the J end lost 5 bases, and 15 bases lay between the germline ends. CDR3 amino acids: CASSAGRGPHQPQHF. CDR3 sequence (DNA): TGTGCCAGCAGTGCGGGCAGGGGTCCCCATCAGCCCCAGCATTTT.

This chain links TRBV7-9 with TRBJ1-1; tentatively, D is TRBD1 (5 bases). Looked up from germline, CDR1 is SEHNR and CDR2 is FQNEAQ (reference sequence). Deletions cut 1 base from V and 0 bases from J, with 9 bases between. The CDR3 has 15 residues. DNA for the CDR3: TGTGCCAGCAGCTTAGTCGGGGGTATGAACACTGAAGCTTTCTTT. Protein: CASSLVGGMNTEAFF. The full variable domain, completed using reference TRBV7-9 and TRBJ1-1, is DTGVSQNPRHKITKRGQNVTFRCDPISEHNRLYWYRQTLGQGPEFLTYFQNEAQLEKSRLLSDRFSAERPKGSFSTLEIQRTEQGDSAMYLCASSLVGGMNTEAFFGQGTRLTVV.

The chain couples TRBV29-1 to TRBJ2-1, with 7 nucleotides matching TRBD2. The germline CDR1 and CDR2 sequences are SQVTM and ANQGSEA. The CDR3 is made up of 17 amino acids. V was clipped by 5 bases and J by 1 base; unmatched bases: 14. The CDR3 sequence: CSVFDAGNSGSYNEQFF. Written as DNA, the CDR3 is TGCAGCGTTTTTGACGCGGGAAATAGCGGGTCCTACAATGAGCAGTTCTTC.

This clone was seen only a few times. V gene TRBV4-2 combines with J gene TRBJ2-5; the D gene could be TRBD1 or TRBD2 (5 bases each). From germline, CDR1 is LGHNA and CDR2 YNFKEQ. V was trimmed by 2 bases and J by 5 bases, leaving 15 bases between them. The CDR3 has 15 amino acids. As DNA, the CDR3 is TGTGCCAGCAGCCAATGGAAGGGGCGCGGGGAGACCCAGTACTTC. Amino acid sequence: CASSQWKGRGETQYF.

The chain uses TRBV29-1 and TRBJ2-2, with a weak D call TRBD1 (5 bases). The V gene's germline CDR1 is SQVTM and CDR2 ANQGSEA. The length of the CDR3 is 15 residues. V was shortened by 2 bases and J by 1 base, with 11 bases between the two germline ends. The CDR3 DNA reads TGCAGCGTTGAATTAGGGGATATGAACACCGGGGAGCTGTTTTTT. Translated, it gives CSVELGDMNTGELFF.